Listed below are T cell receptor beta chains from one sample, sequenced in a study of blood T cell repertoires in COVID-19. Measured with immunoSEQ multiplex PCR; TCRdb has only the in-frame clones, and not every one. This sample has some 220,000 clones; around four fifths occur once, and the top ten carry around 6.4%. Sequences were obtained from peripheral blood. The receptors originated from a woman aged 60-75 years with active or convalescent COVID-19. Both conserved end residues are part of each CDR3. Fields, in order: clone size, J gene, V gene, D gene, CDR3 DNA, CDR3 protein. D genes are given only for firm matches. Where a row states a size, it is once, few, many or the class of an expanded clone; other rows omit it.

.	TRBJ2-7	TRBV18	TRBD1	TGTGCCAGCTCACCACAGGGGGCGAGAGACGAGCAGTACTTC	CASSPQGARDEQYF
.	TRBJ1-1	TRBV25-1	.	TGTGCCAGCAGTGTTTGGACAGCGAACACTGAAGCTTTCTTT	CASSVWTANTEAFF
.	TRBJ2-1	TRBV30	TRBD1	TGTGCCTTCCGACGGGACAGACGGGTAGGTGAGCAGTTCTTC	CAFRRDRRVGEQFF
.	TRBJ1-2	TRBV19	.	TGTGCCAGTAGTGACTCCCCGACAGGACTTTATGGCTACACCTTC	CASSDSPTGLYGYTF
once	TRBJ2-7	TRBV6-6	TRBD1	TGTGCCAGCATCCCGGGACAGGGAGTATACGAGCAGTACTTC	CASIPGQGVYEQYF
once	TRBJ2-1	TRBV6-5	.	TGTGCCACCCGACAGCGGGCCTCTGGGAATGAGCAGTTCTTC	CATRQRASGNEQFF
.	TRBJ1-6	TRBV2	TRBD1	TGTGCCAGCAGCATAAACCGGGACAGGAATTCACCCCTCCACTTT	CASSINRDRNSPLHF
once	TRBJ2-1	TRBV7-8	TRBD2	TGTGCCAGCAGCTTAGCGCTTTCTAGCGGAGCGATCCAGTCCTACAATGAGCAGTTCTTC	CASSLALSSGAIQSYNEQFF
.	TRBJ2-1	TRBV11-2	TRBD2	TGTGCCGAAGGGACTAACTACAATGAGCAGTTCTTC	CAEGTNYNEQFF
.	TRBJ2-7	TRBV12-3/TRBV12-4	.	TGTGCCAGCAGTTTCAGGGGAAACTACGAGCAGTACTTC	CASSFRGNYEQYF
.	TRBJ2-7	TRBV11-3	TRBD1	TGTGCCAGCAGCCCAGGGACAGGGGTAAGAGAGCAGTACTTC	CASSPGTGVREQYF
.	TRBJ2-1	TRBV11-3	TRBD2	TGTGCCAGCAGCCCTAGCGGGGGGGCCTCCTACAATGAGCAGTTCTTC	CASSPSGGASYNEQFF
.	TRBJ2-3	TRBV2	.	TGTGCCAGCAGTGAATTAGGTCTCGAGGAAGGAACAGATACGCAGTATTTT	CASSELGLEEGTDTQYF
.	TRBJ2-3	TRBV5-4	TRBD2	TGTGCCAGCAGCTCACCATCGGGGGGAAGCACAGATACGCAGTATTTT	CASSSPSGGSTDTQYF
few	TRBJ2-3	TRBV6-4	TRBD1	TGTGCCAGCACCGGGGAGGGGACAGGGATTATATCAGATACGCAGTATTTT	CASTGEGTGIISDTQYF
.	TRBJ2-5	TRBV7-9	.	TGTGCCAGCAGCTTACGGGCGGGAGAGACCCAGTACTTC	CASSLRAGETQYF
.	TRBJ1-4	TRBV28	TRBD1	TGTGCCAGCGGATTGACAGGGATCAATGAAAAACTGTTTTTT	CASGLTGINEKLFF
once	TRBJ1-2	TRBV19	.	TGTGCCAGTAGTGTCCCAGGGGTTGTAGCTAACTATGGCTACACCTTC	CASSVPGVVANYGYTF
.	TRBJ2-1	TRBV10-1	TRBD1	TGCGCCAGCAGTGGAAAAGACAGGGTGGCCTACAATGAGCAGTTCTTC	CASSGKDRVAYNEQFF
.	TRBJ2-5	TRBV21-1	.	TGTGCCAGCAGCAAATTTAGTGCGGCGATACAAGAGACCCAGTACTTC	CASSKFSAAIQETQYF
.	TRBJ1-3	TRBV5-1	TRBD1	TGCGCCAGCAGATCCGGGACAGGGCCCCAGAGGACCATATATTTT	CASRSGTGPQRTIYF
.	TRBJ2-1	TRBV6-6	.	TGTGCCAGCAGTTACACCCGGGACAACAATGAGCAGTTCTTC	CASSYTRDNNEQFF
once	TRBJ1-6	TRBV5-6	.	TGTGCCAGCAGCCAAGTCAGCTCCTATAATTCACCCCTCCACTTT	CASSQVSSYNSPLHF
.	TRBJ1-4	TRBV5-1	.	TGCGCCAGCAGCTTGGTTGCAGGGGCCACAACTAATGAAAAACTGTTTTTT	CASSLVAGATTNEKLFF
.	TRBJ1-2	TRBV6-6	TRBD1	TGTGCCAGCAGTTTACTCCGGACAGGGGGCTACTATGGCTACACCTTC	CASSLLRTGGYYGYTF
.	TRBJ2-1	TRBV28	.	TGTGCCAGCAGTTCAGGGATTTACAATGAGCAGTTCTTC	CASSSGIYNEQFF
.	TRBJ2-3	TRBV7-3	.	TGTGCCAGCAGCGCGGGGTGGGGGACAGATACGCAGTATTTT	CASSAGWGTDTQYF
once	TRBJ1-4	TRBV24-1	TRBD1	TGTGCCACCAGTGAACCACAGGGGGCGCGAGAAAAACTGTTTTTT	CATSEPQGAREKLFF
.	TRBJ2-5	TRBV27	.	TGTGCCAGCAGTTTAGACAGGTACCAAGAGACCCAGTACTTC	CASSLDRYQETQYF
.	TRBJ2-2	TRBV29-1	TRBD1	TGCAGCGTGGCGACAGGGCATAACACCGGGGAGCTGTTTTTT	CSVATGHNTGELFF
.	TRBJ2-1	TRBV9	TRBD1	TGTGCCAGCAGCCCAAGGGACAGTACGTTTTTCTACAATGAGCAGTTCTTC	CASSPRDSTFFYNEQFF
.	TRBJ1-1	TRBV30	.	TGTGCCTGGTCGCGGCAGTTTAACACTGAAGCTTTCTTT	CAWSRQFNTEAFF
.	TRBJ1-2	TRBV18	.	TGTGCCAGCTCACCATCAGGGGAGTATGGCTACACCTTC	CASSPSGEYGYTF
.	TRBJ2-5	TRBV5-1	.	TGCGCCAGCAGCTTGGGACTAGAAATTGAGACCCAGTACTTC	CASSLGLEIETQYF
.	TRBJ1-2	TRBV18	TRBD1	TGTGCCAGCTCTTCGGACAGGCAGGGCGGCTACACCTTC	CASSSDRQGGYTF
.	TRBJ1-6	TRBV4-1	TRBD1	TGCGCCAGCAGCCAAGAGGGACAGACTACAAGCTCCTATAATTCACCCCTCCACTTT	CASSQEGQTTSSYNSPLHF
.	TRBJ2-5	TRBV9	.	TGTGCCAGCAGCGTAGGGGGAGGGGGTTGGACCGAGACCCAGTACTTC	CASSVGGGGWTETQYF
.	TRBJ1-1	TRBV6-5	.	TGTGCCAGCAGTTACGGCGCCGGGGAGACTGAAGCTTTCTTT	CASSYGAGETEAFF
.	TRBJ1-2	TRBV6-1	TRBD1	TGTGCCAGCAGTGTCATACAGGGGGCGCAGGGGTATGGCTACACCTTC	CASSVIQGAQGYGYTF
.	TRBJ2-1	TRBV2	.	TGTGCCAGCAGTGAAGACATCGGGACTTACAATGAGCAGTTCTTC	CASSEDIGTYNEQFF
.	TRBJ2-2	TRBV9	TRBD2	TGTGCCAGCAGCTCTCTAGCGGGGAGCGGGGAGCTGTTTTTT	CASSSLAGSGELFF
.	TRBJ2-1	TRBV3-1/TRBV3-2	TRBD2	TGTGCCAGCAGCCAACCGCTGCGGGCTAGCGGGGGCAGGGGTGAGCAGTTCTTC	CASSQPLRASGGRGEQFF
.	TRBJ2-3	TRBV4-2	TRBD1	TGTGCCAGCAGCTCTCAAACCTCCGGGACAGGGGCAGATACGCAGTATTTT	CASSSQTSGTGADTQYF
.	TRBJ2-7	TRBV6-5	.	TGTGCCAGCGGACTGGCCTCCTACGAGCAGTACTTC	CASGLASYEQYF
.	TRBJ1-4	TRBV15	TRBD1	TGTGCCACCAGCGAGGGGGCCCTGGGGAATGAAAAACTGTTTTTT	CATSEGALGNEKLFF
.	TRBJ2-1	TRBV5-1	TRBD1	TGCGCCAGCAGCTTGGAGGGGGCCGACTACAATGAGCAGTTCTTC	CASSLEGADYNEQFF
once	TRBJ2-3	TRBV11-2	TRBD2	TGTGCCAGCGCTGGACTAGCGGGGGTTGGAGGTACGCAGTATTTT	CASAGLAGVGGTQYF
.	TRBJ1-2	TRBV19	.	TGTGCCAGTAGTATACAGGGTAATTGGGATGGCTACACCTTC	CASSIQGNWDGYTF
.	TRBJ1-2	TRBV19	.	TGTGCCAGTAGTACCGGGACTTCCCAAGGGGGCTACACCTTC	CASSTGTSQGGYTF
.	TRBJ1-2	TRBV12-3/TRBV12-4	.	TGTGCCAGCAGTTTATACCCCGGGGTAGGCTACACCTTC	CASSLYPGVGYTF
.	TRBJ2-1	TRBV5-4	.	TGTGCCAGCAGCAACGGGAGCTCCTACAATGAGCAGTTCTTC	CASSNGSSYNEQFF
.	TRBJ2-5	TRBV7-2	TRBD1	TGTGCCAGCAGCCAACAGGGGGCCGGGGAGACCCAGTACTTC	CASSQQGAGETQYF
.	TRBJ2-5	TRBV19	TRBD2	TGTGCCAGTAGCACCCGAGCTAGCGGGATTACCCTGTACACCCAGTACTTC	CASSTRASGITLYTQYF
.	TRBJ1-1	TRBV28	.	TGTGCCAGCACTAGCCCAGGTCCGAACACTGAAGCTTTCTTT	CASTSPGPNTEAFF